The TCR beta chain described here comes from a study of TIL therapy for anti-PD-1-resistant metastatic lung cancer. Study at large: Most patients had lung adenocarcinoma; a few tumors were EGFR-mutant, two ALK-rearranged; half smoked currently or formerly. General study points: Compared with baseline intratumoral T cells, expanded TIL cultures were more clonal and less diverse (approximately 6.4% vs 31%). Many TIL product clones were absent from baseline tumor, suggesting clonal contraction.

Germline CDR1 reads SGHNT; CDR2 reads YYREEE (reference sequence). The CDR3 is 13 amino acids. Deletions cut 3 bases from V and 5 bases from J, with 11 bases between. The table lists this clone with a few counts. The antigen is undetermined. The time point is: pre-treatment sample, taken before nivolumab and TIL therapy. The tumor samples were excised metastases, mostly pleural nodules or supraclavicular lymph nodes. Stage 4 NSCLC adults joined between 2017 and January 2020. Sequencing used immunoSEQ v3. Some clones are missing from TCRdb's copy, which holds only in-frame ones; the method was immunoSEQ multiplex PCR. The sample includes roughly 2,500 clones, around 70% of them seen just once.

The rearrangement uses TRBV5-4 and TRBJ1-2, with a possible D match to TRBD1 (5 bases). The material was tumor tissue, obtained at baseline. This clonotype originated in a person between 30 and 79 years old with non-small cell lung cancer. Some clones in this sample may be carry-over from other donors' samples. CDR3 sequence: CASSSAGPYGYTF. The CDR3 DNA is TGTGCCAGCAGCTCCGCGGGGCCGTATGGCTACACCTTC.